The T cell receptor (beta chain) under discussion was sequenced for a study of blood T cell repertoires in COVID-19 (dated by TCRdb to the early 2020s). Background on the whole study: The collaborator samples originated in the United States, Italy and Spain and spanned the acute and convalescent phases of COVID-19. Samples were obtained from the ongoing ImmuneRACE study (first 160 participants) and from 1,254 subjects provided by 6 global collaborators. Where available, HLA class I and class II types were taken from metadata supplied by the sample provider and were not determined by assay-based typing. The sample metadata nearly always contained a de-identified subject ID, COVID-19 status, age in years and sex. The prospective study material was composed of cDNA or gDNA derived from T cells, B-cell-depleted T cells, or PBMCs. Deeply sampled blood TCRbeta repertoires from subjects exposed to, actively infected with, or recovered from COVID-19 were included in the dataset. The repertoires were released in a freely available public database intended as a resource for research on the immune response to SARS-CoV-2.

TCRbeta CDR3 regions were amplified from genomic DNA by means of the immunoSEQ Assay, a bias-controlled multiplex PCR. The authors processed their data as follows. The number of nucleated cells in each sample was estimated from the amplification of reference gene primers within the assay. To quantify the absolute abundance of each unique TCRbeta CDR3 rearrangement, sequence reads were collapsed and filtered. For each sample, productive Simpson clonality was calculated by taking the square root of Simpson's diversity index across productive rearrangements. TCRdb's version of the immuneACCESS table is confined to in-frame rearrangements and falls short of the full clone set. An unresolved V gene accounts for under half of the shortfall where checked; the remainder is of unknown origin. V and J calls and clone size are those listed in that table; D and trimming were worked out from the DNA. The sample records 100,000 or so clones, 65% to 80% of which are singletons. The biggest ten clones account for roughly a fifth of the sample.

Overall study outcomes, separate from this receptor: The quantity of clinical and demographic metadata differed by source and by participant and was supplied without curation.

CDR1 and CDR2 (LGHNT, FRNRAP) derive from the germline V gene. Trimming accounts for 6 bases at V and 4 bases at J, while the number of junction bases matched to no gene is 3. Inclusive of the bounding cysteine and phenylalanine, the CDR3 is 14 residues long. The retained sequence is limited to the CDR3, 42 bases, with the frame set at the first base. Comments on this clone: Its antigen remains unidentified. No per-base quality is available; no much larger clone lies one base away.

The collaborating institutions used their own protocols to collect whole blood in K2EDTA tubes. Collaborator samples were shipped for TCRbeta analysis as frozen whole blood, isolated PBMCs, or DNA extracted from either sample type. This TCR came from an older woman with acute or convalescent COVID-19. The sequenced sample consisted of peripheral blood. The receptor chain draws on TRBV12-5 and TRBJ1-3, and TRBD1 matches 10 of the central bases. The DNA sequence follows: TGTGCTAGTGGGATGGGACAGGGGGGAAACACCATATATTTT. Translation gives CASGMGQGGNTIYF.